One sample yielded the 12 T cell receptor beta chains listed below, sequenced in a study of T cells in Graves' hyperthyroidism and ophthalmopathy. TCR beta CDR3 region amplification was performed from RNA transcripts. Primed by the HTBI set, a first-round RT-PCR was run on the TCR CDR3. TCRdb itself ran the multiplex PCR reads through MiXCR, one entry per CDR3 protein. The data contain some 350,000 distinct CDR3 sequences, 13% to 15% of them singletons. What was sequenced was blood. The origin of the receptors is a woman aged 60 to 75 with Graves' ophthalmopathy.

In its sample, this clonotype was seen many times. The chain combines TRBV4-1 with TRBJ1-1; 9 nucleotides agree with TRBD1. J lost 3 bases, V lost 1 base, and 3 bases had no gene match. CDR1 and CDR2 from the germline V gene are MGHRA and YSYEKL. This CDR3 is built from 15 residues. CDR3 sequence (DNA): TGCGCCAGCAGCCAAGGCGACAGGGGGGACACTGAAGCTTTCTTT. The encoded protein is CASSQGDRGDTEAFF.

At least ten counts were recorded for this clonotype. The chain employs TRBV12-3 or TRBV12-4 and TRBJ2-1, with a possible D match to TRBD2 (6 bases). With 6 bases removed from V and 4 bases from J, the gap between germline ends came to 13 bases. CDR3 length: 14 residues. This CDR3 is CASRNSGPYNEQFF. The CDR3 coding sequence is TGTGCCAGCAGGAATAGCGGACCTTACAATGAGCAGTTCTTC.

This clonotype has a count of ten or more. The genes are TRBV5-6 and TRBJ2-1, with TRBD2 matching 8 bases. CDR1 and CDR2 (germline): SGHDT, YYEEEE. The CDR3 is 14 residues long. Trimming at V came to 5 bases and at J to 6 bases, leaving 7 bases not matched to a gene. CDR3 sequence reads: CASRPGLVSNEQFF. The CDR3 DNA reads as TGTGCCAGCAGGCCGGGACTAGTAAGCAATGAGCAGTTCTTC.

In its sample, this clonotype was seen many times. This chain uses TRBV5-1 with TRBJ2-7; TRBD1 matches at 12 bases. With 4 bases clipped from V and 6 bases from J, the junction kept 5 bases outside the gene matches. Germline CDR1 reads SGHRS; CDR2 reads YFSETQ. The CDR3 has 14 residues. This CDR3 reads CASSEGQGASEQYF. In nucleotides, the CDR3 is TGCGCCAGCAGCGAGGGACAGGGGGCTAGCGAGCAGTACTTC.

This clonotype was detected many times. The rearrangement joins TRBV28 to TRBJ2-7, with a weak D call TRBD1 (7 bases). Germline CDR1 MDHEN, CDR2 SYDVKM. CDR3 length equals 15 residues. V was trimmed by 6 bases and J by 3 bases, leaving 18 bases between them. The CDR3 DNA is TGTGCCAGCAGCCGGGACAGATCTAGCGACTACGAGCAGTACTTC. Protein: CASSRDRSSDYEQYF.

This clonotype came up many times. The V call is TRBV29-1, the J call TRBJ2-7; 9 bases are shared with TRBD2. Germline V gene sequence: CDR1 SQVTM, CDR2 ANQGSEA. The CDR3 extends over 13 amino acids. Trimming at V came to 3 bases and at J to 5 bases, leaving 5 bases not matched to a gene. This chain's CDR3 is CSVDIAGVNEQYF. For the CDR3, the DNA is TGCAGCGTTGACATAGCGGGAGTAAACGAGCAGTACTTC.

At least ten counts were recorded for this clonotype. The chain carries TRBV20-1 and TRBJ2-7; D is possibly TRBD1 (6 bases). Trimming left V 0 bases short and J 5 bases short, with 14 bases between. The length of the CDR3 is 14 residues. The germline gives CDR1 DFQATT, CDR2 SNEGSKA (reference sequence). The CDR3 region is CSARESPGENEQYF. The CDR3 nucleotides are TGCAGTGCTAGAGAGTCGCCAGGGGAAAACGAGCAGTACTTC.

Only a few counts were recorded for this clonotype. V and J are TRBV28 and TRBJ1-6, with D hard to call. Deletions cut 6 bases from V and 6 bases from J, with 18 bases between. CDR1 MDHEN and CDR2 SYDVKM come from the germline V gene. The CDR3 extends over 16 amino acids. Here the CDR3 reads CASRPAGNPGNSPLHF. The CDR3 nucleotides are TGTGCCAGCAGGCCCGCCGGGAACCCCGGTAATTCACCCCTCCACTTT.

The chain has TRBV24-1 and TRBJ1-2; 8 bases fit TRBD1. This CDR3 has 14 residues. CDR1 is KGHDR and CDR2 is SFDVKD in the germline V gene. V was pared by 4 bases and J by 7 bases, with 7 bases of the junction left unmatched. CDR3 in DNA: TGTGCCACCAGTGACGACCAGGGGGCGGTTGGCTACACCTTC. Amino acid sequence: CATSDDQGAVGYTF.

The chain has TRBV20-1 and TRBJ2-7; 8 bases fit TRBD2. This CDR3 contains 14 residues. Germline CDR1 is DFQATT and CDR2 is SNEGSKA (reference sequence). The CDR3 sequence: CSAHPGTSNHEQYF. The CDR3 DNA reads TGCAGCGCCCACCCCGGGACTAGTAACCACGAGCAGTACTTC.

This clonotype was picked up many times. The chain uses TRBV24-1 and TRBJ2-1; D might be TRBD2 (6 bases). Germline lookup yields CDR1 KGHDR and CDR2 SFDVKD. V dropped 4 bases and J dropped 9 bases, with 21 bases sitting between them. The CDR3 contains 16 residues. The CDR3 bases are TGTGCCACCAGTGACACCGAAAAGGGACTGTCATCTGAGCAGTTCTTC. Protein sequence: CATSDTEKGLSSEQFF.

The chain joins TRBV29-1 to TRBJ2-7, with 7 bases fitting TRBD1. CDR1 is SQVTM, CDR2 ANQGSEA, per germline. CDR3 length equals 13 residues. The junction had 7 bases not matched to a gene; V was cut back by 5 bases and J by 3 bases. The CDR3 here is CSVLWAGGYEQYF. CDR3 nucleotides: TGCAGCGTTCTTTGGGCAGGGGGCTACGAGCAGTACTTC.